These 22 T cell receptor beta chains share one sample of origin, sequenced in a study of T cell repertoires in cytomegalovirus infection. These receptors' targets are unknown. TCRdb re-derived calls from the reads in MiXCR, one entry per CDR3 protein. Among roughly 800,000 distinct CDR3 sequences listed, about 29% were seen once. The sample in question was cultured CD8+ T cells from PBMCs, obtained from culture after CMV antigen stimulation. These TCRs come from a human donor in good health (CMV status not recorded). Some clones in this sample may be carry-over from other donors' samples.

CDR3 DNA: TGTGCCAGCATCATCCAGGACAGGGAGGGAGTGAGTTCACCCCTCCACTTT. This sequence encodes CASIIQDREGVSSPLHF. The rearrangement uses TRBV27 and TRBJ1-6; TRBD1 matches 8 bases. Germline lookup yields CDR1 MNHEY and CDR2 SMNVEV (reference sequence). The CDR3 is made up of 17 amino acids. V lost 7 bases to trimming and J lost 9 bases; unmatched junction nucleotides: 17.

V usage is TRBV7-9 and J usage is TRBJ2-3; possible D gene TRBD2, 6 bases. The CDR3 has 16 residues. CDR1 SEHNR and CDR2 FQNEAQ come from the germline V gene (reference sequence). V lost 5 bases and J 3 bases, leaving 18 bases between the germline ends. The CDR3 nucleotides read TGTGCCAGCAGCCTAGTGGGACTCAGTTCAACAGATACGCAGTATTTT. Protein sequence: CASSLVGLSSTDTQYF.

DNA of the CDR3: TGTGCCAGCGGTAACAGGAGCTCCTACAATGAGCAGTTCTTC. It translates to CASGNRSSYNEQFF. V usage is TRBV28 and J usage is TRBJ2-1, with D maybe TRBD1 (5 bases). Per the germline V gene, CDR1 is MDHEN and CDR2 is SYDVKM. The CDR3 loop spans 14 amino acids. V was cut by 8 bases and J by 0 bases, with 11 bases left in between.

This clonotype showed up many times. This rearrangement joins TRBV27 to TRBJ1-2; 11 bases match TRBD1. V gave up 7 bases and J gave up 4 bases; unmatched junction bases: 5. CDR3 length: 14 amino acids. Per germline, CDR1 MNHEY and CDR2 SMNVEV (reference sequence). Here the CDR3 DNA reads TGTGCCAGCAAGCCGGGACAGGGGGGCTATGGCTACACCTTC. Residues: CASKPGQGGYGYTF.

This chain links TRBV5-4 with TRBJ2-3; 12 bases map to TRBD1. The ends lost 5 bases at V and 3 bases at J; junction bases unmatched: 7. Germline CDR1 reads SGHNT; CDR2 reads YYREEE (reference sequence). This CDR3 has 16 residues. The CDR3 DNA follows: TGTGCCAGCAGGGTCTGGGACAGGGGGCAGACAGATACGCAGTATTTT. This codes for CASRVWDRGQTDTQYF.

This clonotype was seen many times. This chain's CDR3 is CASSSGRTDTGEYF. The CDR3 DNA is TGTGCCAGCAGTTCGGGGAGGACAGATACGGGGGAGTATTTT. The chain recombines TRBV12-3 or TRBV12-4 with TRBJ2-3, with D perhaps TRBD1 or TRBD2 (6 bases each). The V end lost 4 bases, the J end lost 13 bases, and 21 bases lay between the germline ends. There are 14 residues in the CDR3.

The V gene is TRBV7-9, the J gene TRBJ2-1; D is unresolved. The CDR3 length is 14 residues. The germline gives CDR1 SEHNR, CDR2 FQNEAQ (reference sequence). V was clipped by 2 bases and J by 8 bases, with 13 bases between them. The CDR3 coding sequence is TGTGCCAGCAGCTTAACCCTAGGTGCTGATGAGCAGTTCTTC. It encodes CASSLTLGADEQFF.

This clonotype was observed a few times. The chain recombines TRBV6-5 with TRBJ2-7, with D perhaps matching TRBD1 (5 bases). There are 17 residues in the CDR3. V was cut by 2 bases and J by 0 bases, with 17 bases left in between. Germline loops: CDR1 MNHEY, CDR2 SVGAGI. The chain's CDR3 is CASSYLSGGAHSYEQYF. The CDR3 DNA is TGTGCCAGCAGTTACCTATCAGGTGGGGCCCACTCCTACGAGCAGTACTTC.

This clonotype was observed a few times. The V call is TRBV6-5, the J call TRBJ1-2; weak D call: TRBD1 (5 bases). V was pared by 7 bases and J by 4 bases, with 16 bases between. Germline CDR1 MNHEY, CDR2 SVGAGI. CDR3 length: 14 amino acids. Here the CDR3 reads CASTPGKLIYGYTF. The CDR3 DNA sequence: TGTGCCAGCACTCCAGGGAAACTGATCTATGGCTACACCTTC.

The sample holds many counts of this clonotype. This sequence joins TRBV7-2 and TRBJ2-7; 10 bases fit TRBD2. The CDR3 has 18 amino acids. The junction had 16 bases not matched to a gene; V was cut back by 4 bases and J by 4 bases. In germline, CDR1 is SGHTA, CDR2 FQGNSA. The CDR3 DNA reads TGTGCCAGCAGCTCGTCTAGCGGGGGAAGCTGGGGGGGGTACGAGCAGTACTTC. Its translation is CASSSSSGGSWGGYEQYF.

V usage is TRBV6-5 and J usage is TRBJ2-5, with TRBD2 matching over 10 bases. Looked up from germline, CDR1 is MNHEY and CDR2 is SVGAGI. CDR3 length: 14 amino acids. J was trimmed by 9 bases and V by 2 bases; bases with no gene match: 6. CDR3 sequence (DNA): TGTGCCAGCAGTTACATAGCGGGGGGTGACGCCCAGTACTTC. It encodes CASSYIAGGDAQYF.

Many counts were recorded for this clonotype. The chain employs TRBV12-3 or TRBV12-4 and TRBJ1-2, with D possibly TRBD1 on 5 matching bases. The CDR3 sequence is 14 residues long. V shed 2 bases and J shed 5 bases, with 12 bases lying between them. The CDR3 DNA reads TGTGCCAGCAGTTTACTCCTACGACAGTATGGCTACACCTTC. Its protein is CASSLLLRQYGYTF.

This clonotype was picked up a small number of times. The chain uses TRBV5-1 and TRBJ2-1; the match to TRBD2 covers 8 bases. Per the germline V gene, CDR1 is SGHRS and CDR2 is YFSETQ. The V gene end was trimmed by 5 bases and the J gene end by 1 base; junction bases not matched to a gene: 11. The CDR3 is made up of 17 amino acids. This CDR3 is CASSFLERGISYNEQFF. The CDR3 DNA reads as TGCGCCAGCAGTTTTTTGGAGCGGGGGATATCCTACAATGAGCAGTTCTTC. The full variable domain, in which reference TRBV5-1 and TRBJ2-1 provide the parts outside the CDR3, is KAGVTQTPRYLIKTRGQQVTLSCSPISGHRSVSWYQQTPGQGLQFLFEYFSETQRNKGNFPGRFSGRQFSNSRSEMNVSTLELGDSALYLCASSFLERGISYNEQFFGPGTRLTVL.

The genes are TRBV27 and TRBJ1-2; D gene unclear. In germline, CDR1 is MNHEY, CDR2 SMNVEV (reference sequence). The CDR3 extends over 15 amino acids. The V gene lost 5 bases and the J gene lost 7 bases, with 20 bases spanning the gap. The CDR3 reads CASSGLAGDQPGYTF. The CDR3 bases are TGTGCCAGCAGTGGCCTTGCTGGGGATCAACCTGGCTACACCTTC.

The chain carries TRBV12-5 and TRBJ1-4, with D unclear. Germline CDR1 and CDR2: LGHNT and FRNRAP. Deletions cut 7 bases from V and 8 bases from J, with 11 bases between. This CDR3 is 12 amino acids long. CDR3 region: CASAPASEKLFF. CDR3 DNA sequence: TGTGCTAGTGCCCCCGCCTCCGAAAAACTGTTTTTT.

The CDR3 DNA reads as TGTGCCACCAGTGATTTGTTCGGGACCGATGGCTACACCTTC. Protein sequence: CATSDLFGTDGYTF. The rearrangement links TRBV24-1 to TRBJ1-2, with TRBD1 as a possible D gene (5 bases). Germline V CDR1 and CDR2: KGHDR, SFDVKD. The CDR3 loop spans 14 amino acids. The V end lost 0 bases, the J end lost 6 bases, and 10 bases lay between the germline ends.

The CDR3 reads CASSLVPLAGGFSYNEQFF. CDR3 coding DNA: TGTGCCAGCAGCTTAGTCCCACTAGCGGGGGGCTTCTCCTACAATGAGCAGTTCTTC. The chain combines TRBV7-2 with TRBJ2-1, with TRBD2 matching over 12 bases. V dropped 1 base and J dropped 0; count of bases not matched to a gene: 7. CDR1 SGHTA and CDR2 FQGNSA come from the germline V gene. The CDR3 is 19 residues long.

The chain recombines TRBV10-3 with TRBJ1-2; D ambiguous. This CDR3 is 13 amino acids long. Per germline, CDR1 ENHRY and CDR2 SYGVKD. Trimming shortened V by 0 bases and J by 8 bases, and 10 bases separated the two germline ends. CDR3 amino acids: CAISESVEIGYTF. CDR3 DNA: TGTGCCATCAGTGAGTCGGTCGAGATCGGCTACACCTTC.

Note on this clonotype: A much larger clonotype is one base distant, so this may be a read error. The V and J genes are TRBV6-8 and TRBJ1-1; 11 positions agree with TRBD1. Germline-derived CDR1 and CDR2 are MNHGY and SAAAGT. Trimming cost V 6 bases and J 1 base; bases outside gene matches: 13. This CDR3 comprises 18 residues. This chain's CDR3 is CASSLLPGTGGSNTEAFF. CDR3 DNA: TGTGCCAGCAGCCTTCTCCCCGGGACAGGGGGTTCGAACACTGAAGCTTTCTTT.

This chain uses TRBV19 with TRBJ2-2, with 7 nucleotides matching TRBD1. The CDR3 spans 13 residues. J gave up 10 bases and V 2 bases, and 4 bases lay outside the gene matches. CDR1 is LNHDA, CDR2 SQIVND, per germline (reference sequence). The CDR3 protein is CASSIIGGEELFF. The CDR3 DNA reads as TGTGCCAGTAGTATAATAGGGGGCGAGGAGCTGTTTTTT.

This clonotype has ten or more counts. The chain combines TRBV7-2 with TRBJ2-1; 11 nucleotides line up with TRBD2. The V gene's germline CDR1 is SGHTA and CDR2 FQGNSA. This CDR3 comprises 18 residues. With V trimmed by 5 bases and J by 7 bases, 16 bases remained unmatched. The chain's CDR3 is CASSPGVAGGPFTNEQFF. The DNA for the CDR3 is TGTGCCAGCAGCCCTGGGGTAGCGGGGGGGCCGTTTACGAATGAGCAGTTCTTC.

This clonotype was seen a handful of times. The J gene is TRBJ2-2, the V gene TRBV29-1; D gene ambiguous. The CDR3 is 12 amino acids. The V end lost 4 bases, the J end lost 0 bases, and 3 bases lay between the germline ends. Germline CDR1 is SQVTM and CDR2 is ANQGSEA. The CDR3, as DNA: TGCAGCGTTGTGCCGAACACCGGGGAGCTGTTTTTT. Protein sequence: CSVVPNTGELFF.